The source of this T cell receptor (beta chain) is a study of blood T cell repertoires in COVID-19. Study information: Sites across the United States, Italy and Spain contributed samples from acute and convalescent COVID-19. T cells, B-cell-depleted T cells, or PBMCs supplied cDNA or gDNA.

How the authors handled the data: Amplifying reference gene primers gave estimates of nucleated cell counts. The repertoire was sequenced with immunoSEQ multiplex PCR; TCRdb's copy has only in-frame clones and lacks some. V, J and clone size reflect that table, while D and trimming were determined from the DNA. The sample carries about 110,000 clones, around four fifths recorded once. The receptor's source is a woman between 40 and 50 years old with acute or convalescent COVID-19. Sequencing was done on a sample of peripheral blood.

CDR3 nucleotide sequence: TGTGCCAGCAGCTCGGGACACCCTGTCACCCTCCACTTT. Translating gives CASSSGHPVTLHF. The chain has TRBV5-6 and TRBJ1-6, with D possibly matching TRBD1 (6 bases). CDR3 size: 13 residues. CDR1 is SGHDT, CDR2 YYEEEE, per germline. Trimming shortened V by 3 bases and J by 14 bases, and 15 bases separated the two germline ends.